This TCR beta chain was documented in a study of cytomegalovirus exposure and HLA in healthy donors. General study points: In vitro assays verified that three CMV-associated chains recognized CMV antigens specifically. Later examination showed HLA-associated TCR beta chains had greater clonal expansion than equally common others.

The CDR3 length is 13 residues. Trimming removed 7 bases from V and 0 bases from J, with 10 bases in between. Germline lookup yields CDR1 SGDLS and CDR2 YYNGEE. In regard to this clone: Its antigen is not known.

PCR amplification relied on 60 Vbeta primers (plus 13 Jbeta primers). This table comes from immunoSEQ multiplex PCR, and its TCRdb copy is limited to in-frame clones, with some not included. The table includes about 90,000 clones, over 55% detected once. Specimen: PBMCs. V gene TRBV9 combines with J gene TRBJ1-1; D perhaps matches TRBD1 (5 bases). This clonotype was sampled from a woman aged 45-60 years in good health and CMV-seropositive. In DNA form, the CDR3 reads TGTGCCAGCTCGACAGACGTGAACACTGAAGCTTTCTTT. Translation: CASSTDVNTEAFF.